What follows are 29 T cell receptor beta chains derived from one specimen sequenced in a study of blood T cell repertoires in COVID-19. Sequenced by immunoSEQ multiplex PCR; TCRdb stores in-frame clones only, minus some. This sample has roughly 70,000 clones; 88% occur once, and the top ten carry around 2.8%. The sequenced material came from peripheral blood. These receptors all come from a man in his 70s with active or convalescent COVID-19.

This clone was observed once. The chain recombines TRBV7-9 with TRBJ2-3; 11 bases are a match to TRBD2. Per the germline V gene, CDR1 is SEHNR and CDR2 is FQNEAQ (reference sequence). V shed 8 bases, J shed 0 bases, and the junction held 7 bases outside the gene matches. There are 16 residues in the CDR3. This chain's CDR3 is CASGLAGGLSTDTQYF. In DNA, the CDR3 is TGTGCCAGCGGGCTAGCGGGGGGACTAAGCACAGATACGCAGTATTTT.

The chain is built from TRBV9 and TRBJ2-5; D remains unclear. The CDR3 runs 13 residues. Germline CDR1 and CDR2: SGDLS and YYNGEE. V gave up 1 base and J gave up 3 bases, with 7 bases separating them. The DNA of the CDR3 is TGTGCCAGCAGCGTATGGTCAGAAGAGACCCAGTACTTC. Translated, it gives CASSVWSEETQYF. Full variable domain (outside the CDR3, taken from reference TRBV9 and TRBJ2-5): DSGVTQTPKHLITATGQRVTLRCSPRSGDLSVYWYQQSLDQGLQFLIQYYNGEERAKGNILERFSAQQFPDLHSELNLSSLELGDSALYFCASSVWSEETQYFGPGTRLLVL.

V usage is TRBV20-1 and J usage is TRBJ2-7; 7 bases align to TRBD1. CDR1 is DFQATT and CDR2 is SNEGSKA in the germline V gene (reference sequence). J lost 6 bases, V lost 6 bases, and 8 bases had no gene match. The CDR3 sequence is 12 residues long. The CDR3 nucleotides read TGCAGTGCCAGTGACAGGGTAGGCGAGCAGTACTTC. It translates to CSASDRVGEQYF.

The chain carries TRBV7-9 and TRBJ2-3, with TRBD2 matching 7 bases. The germline V gene has CDR1 SEHNR and CDR2 FQNEAQ (reference sequence). J was trimmed by 0 bases and V by 5 bases; bases with no gene match: 11. This CDR3 comprises 17 residues. Written as DNA, the CDR3 is TGTGCCAGCAGCATACCCACGGGGCGGGGGAGCACAGATACGCAGTATTTT. Its translation is CASSIPTGRGSTDTQYF. The variable domain in full, completed from reference TRBV7-9 and TRBJ2-3, reads DTGVSQNPRHKITKRGQNVTFRCDPISEHNRLYWYRQTLGQGPEFLTYFQNEAQLEKSRLLSDRFSAERPKGSFSTLEIQRTEQGDSAMYLCASSIPTGRGSTDTQYFGPGTRLTVL.

The chain is built from TRBV19 and TRBJ2-7; a weak D match, TRBD2 (5 bases). Germline V gives CDR1 LNHDA, CDR2 SQIVND (reference sequence). CDR3 length: 14 residues. Between the trimmed V and J ends, which lost 6 bases and 5 bases, there was a span of 17 bases. CDR3 in amino acids: CASSPLGSWDEQYF. CDR3 bases: TGTGCCAGTAGCCCCCTTGGGAGCTGGGACGAGCAGTACTTC.

This sequence joins TRBV28 and TRBJ1-5, with D possibly TRBD1 on 6 matching bases. In germline, CDR1 is MDHEN, CDR2 SYDVKM. Trimming cost V 7 bases and J 5 bases, with 12 bases left between them. CDR3 length equals 13 residues. CDR3 region: CASTGGPHQPQHF. Written as DNA, the CDR3 is TGTGCCAGCACCGGGGGGCCTCATCAGCCCCAGCATTTT.

This sequence joins TRBV28 and TRBJ2-5; 9 positions agree with TRBD1. The CDR3 length is 15 residues. Looked up from germline, CDR1 is MDHEN and CDR2 is SYDVKM. The J segment lost 2 bases and the V segment lost 7 bases, leaving 8 bases of the junction unmatched. Here the CDR3 DNA reads TGTGCCAGCAATCCTCCGGGACAGGGTCAAGAGACCCAGTACTTC. Encoded protein: CASNPPGQGQETQYF. Using reference TRBV28 and TRBJ2-5 for the parts outside the CDR3, the full variable domain is DVKVTQSSRYLVKRTGEKVFLECVQDMDHENMFWYRQDPGLGLRLIYFSYDVKMKEKGDIPEGYSVSREKKERFSLILESASTNQTSMYLCASNPPGQGQETQYFGPGTRLLVL.

The chain carries TRBV6-2 or TRBV6-3 and TRBJ1-1, with D hard to call. V was trimmed by 4 bases and J by 1 base, leaving 4 bases between them. Looked up from germline, CDR1 is MNHEY and CDR2 is SVGEGT. The CDR3 runs to 12 residues. CDR3 residues: CASSFRNTEAFF. CDR3 nucleotides: TGTGCCAGCAGTTTCCGGAACACTGAAGCTTTCTTT.

This clone was counted a few times. The rearrangement links TRBV11-3 to TRBJ2-1; tentatively, D is TRBD1 (5 bases). Germline lookup yields CDR1 SGHNT and CDR2 YENEEA. CDR3 length equals 12 residues. V lost 1 base, J lost 8 bases, and 6 bases lay in between. CDR3 DNA sequence: TGTGCCAGCAGCTTAGTAGGGGATGAGCAGTTCTTC. This gives the protein CASSLVGDEQFF.

This clone was observed once. The chain has TRBV10-2 and TRBJ2-1; D gene ambiguous. The V end was cut by 7 bases, the J end by 0 bases, with 7 bases between. Germline-derived CDR1 and CDR2 are WSHSY and SAAADI. The CDR3 sequence is 13 residues long. The CDR3 sequence is CASTDSSYNEQFF. The DNA of the CDR3 is TGCGCCAGCACTGACTCCTCCTACAATGAGCAGTTCTTC.

The CDR3 protein is CASSQGQGSEQFF. The CDR3 nucleotides are TGCGCCAGCAGCCAGGGACAGGGGAGTGAGCAGTTCTTC. The J gene is TRBJ2-1, the V gene TRBV5-1; 10 nucleotides line up with TRBD1. The V gene end was trimmed by 4 bases and the J gene end by 9 bases; junction bases not matched to a gene: 4. This CDR3 has 13 amino acids. Per germline, CDR1 SGHRS and CDR2 YFSETQ.

The chain combines TRBV2 with TRBJ1-4; 7 nucleotides align to TRBD1. Trimming cost V 4 bases and J 4 bases; bases outside gene matches: 3. Per germline, CDR1 SNHLY and CDR2 FYNNEI. The CDR3 has 14 residues. CDR3 in DNA: TGTGCCAGCAGTGGGGGACAGATTAATGAAAAACTGTTTTTT. Amino acids: CASSGGQINEKLFF.

This chain joins TRBV6-6 and TRBJ1-2; tentative D call: TRBD1 (6 bases). The CDR3 runs 14 residues. Trimming shortened V by 1 base and J by 6 bases, and 12 bases separated the two germline ends. Looked up from germline, CDR1 is MNHNY and CDR2 is SVGAGI (reference sequence). CDR3 sequence: CASSYLGQEDGYTF. For the CDR3, the DNA is TGTGCCAGCAGTTACTTGGGACAAGAGGATGGCTACACCTTC.

This chain connects TRBV7-3 to TRBJ2-1; D perhaps matches TRBD2 (6 bases). The CDR3 is 14 amino acids. With 4 bases removed from V and 6 bases from J, the gap between germline ends came to 13 bases. Germline V gene lookup returns CDR1 SGHTA and CDR2 FQGTGA. Written as DNA, the CDR3 is TGTGCCAGCAGCTGGGGAACTAGCCCCAATGAGCAGTTCTTC. It codes for CASSWGTSPNEQFF. Drawing the rest from reference TRBV7-3 and TRBJ2-1, the complete variable domain is GAGVSQTPSNKVTEKGKYVELRCDPISGHTALYWYRQSLGQGPEFLIYFQGTGAADDSGLPNDRFFAVRPEGSVSTLKIQRTERGDSAVYLCASSWGTSPNEQFFGPGTRLTVL.

The chain is built from TRBV7-7 and TRBJ2-3; 16 nucleotides align to TRBD2. The CDR3 runs 19 residues. Losses at the gene ends were 6 bases for V and 2 bases for J; bases not matched to a gene: 11. Germline-derived CDR1 and CDR2 are SSHAT and FNYEAQ (reference sequence). The CDR3 sequence: CASRPPGLAGGPITDTQYF. Here the CDR3 DNA reads TGTGCCAGCAGACCACCGGGACTAGCGGGAGGGCCGATCACAGATACGCAGTATTTT.

The chain is built from TRBV20-1 and TRBJ2-7, with D tentatively TRBD2 (6 bases). V lost 3 bases and J 2 bases, leaving 8 bases between the germline ends. The CDR3 sequence is 12 residues long. Germline V gene sequence: CDR1 DFQATT, CDR2 SNEGSKA (reference sequence). The CDR3 DNA reads TGCAGTGCTAGTCGGGAGCCCTACGAGCAGTACTTC. Residues: CSASREPYEQYF.

This clone was detected only a few times. This chain uses TRBV5-4 with TRBJ1-2, with 9 bases lining up with TRBD1. CDR1 is SGHNT and CDR2 is YYREEE in the germline V gene (reference sequence). The CDR3 extends over 13 amino acids. The J segment lost 9 bases and the V segment lost 4 bases, leaving 7 bases of the junction unmatched. The CDR3 sequence: CASSPGTGSRYTF. The CDR3 nucleotides are TGTGCCAGCAGCCCGGGGACAGGGAGTCGCTACACCTTC.

This chain uses TRBV29-1 with TRBJ2-7; a weak D match, TRBD1 (6 bases). The CDR3 consists of 15 residues. Germline assignment: CDR1 SQVTM and CDR2 ANQGSEA. Deletions cut 6 bases from V and 5 bases from J, with 23 bases between. The CDR3 protein is CSVVGAELAFHEQYF. In nucleotides, the CDR3 is TGCAGCGTCGTGGGGGCCGAACTGGCCTTTCACGAGCAGTACTTC.

This chain links TRBV19 with TRBJ1-1; no clear D. The length of the CDR3 is 14 residues. Germline CDR1 and CDR2: LNHDA and SQIVND (reference sequence). Trimming pared 4 bases from V and 2 bases from J, leaving 11 bases between. The CDR3 DNA reads as TGTGCCAGTAGTAGAAGACAACCCAACACTGAAGCTTTCTTT. Residues: CASSRRQPNTEAFF.

Here the CDR3 reads CSTTGFQETQYF. CDR3 DNA: TGCAGCACTACAGGGTTTCAAGAGACCCAGTACTTC. The chain recombines TRBV29-1 with TRBJ2-5; a weak D match, TRBD1 (6 bases). The CDR3 extends over 12 amino acids. Germline CDR1 is SQVTM and CDR2 is ANQGSEA. V was cut by 8 bases and J by 2 bases, with 12 bases left in between.

The chain combines TRBV2 with TRBJ1-1, with 10 bases that match TRBD1. CDR3 length equals 15 residues. V shed 1 base and J 6 bases; nucleotides not matched to a gene: 5. Germline loops: CDR1 SNHLY, CDR2 FYNNEI. The CDR3 bases are TGTGCCAGCAGTGAAGTCGGGACAGGGGATTCTGAAGCTTTCTTT. This sequence encodes CASSEVGTGDSEAFF. The full variable domain, rest sourced from reference TRBV2 and TRBJ1-1, is EPEVTQTPSHQVTQMGQEVILRCVPISNHLYFYWYRQILGQKVEFLVSFYNNEISEKSEIFDDQFSVERPDGSNFTLKIRSTKLEDSAMYFCASSEVGTGDSEAFFGQGTRLTVV.

The chain links TRBV6-5 to TRBJ1-1; a possible D gene is TRBD1 (6 bases). Germline V gives CDR1 MNHEY, CDR2 SVGAGI. V dropped 0 bases and J dropped 1 base, with 12 bases sitting between them. The CDR3 is 16 residues long. The CDR3 DNA sequence: TGTGCCAGCAGTTACTCGAGGGGGGGCTCGAACACTGAAGCTTTCTTT. Its translation: CASSYSRGGSNTEAFF.

The rearrangement uses TRBV4-2 and TRBJ2-5; tentatively, D is TRBD2 (5 bases). This CDR3 is built from 13 residues. CDR1 LGHNA and CDR2 YNFKEQ come from the germline V gene. The germline V and J ends were trimmed by 2 bases and 5 bases, with 9 bases remaining between them. The CDR3 region is CASSQTGLETQYF. As DNA, the CDR3 is TGTGCCAGCAGCCAAACGGGGTTGGAGACCCAGTACTTC.

The chain combines TRBV19 with TRBJ2-5; 12 bases are shared with TRBD1. The CDR3 has 15 residues. With 6 bases clipped from V and 2 bases from J, the junction kept 4 bases outside the gene matches. Germline CDR1 LNHDA, CDR2 SQIVND (reference sequence). The CDR3 loop reads CASRGTGGRQETQYF. CDR3 DNA: TGTGCCAGTAGGGGGACAGGGGGCAGGCAAGAGACCCAGTACTTC.

The count of this clone is one. V is TRBV10-3 and J is TRBJ2-1; possible D gene TRBD2, 7 bases. V dropped 2 bases and J dropped 10 bases, with 12 bases sitting between them. The CDR3 has 13 residues. Germline loops: CDR1 ENHRY, CDR2 SYGVKD. The CDR3 DNA reads as TGTGCCATCAGTGAGCGGGGGGCCCACGAGCAGTTCTTC. Protein product: CAISERGAHEQFF.

J is TRBJ1-3 and V is TRBV25-1; 7 bases fit TRBD1. Per the germline V gene, CDR1 is MGHDK and CDR2 is SYGVNS. The CDR3 covers 16 residues. V gave up 3 bases and J gave up 0 bases; unmatched junction bases: 5. The CDR3 nucleotides are TGTGCCAGCAGTGACACAGGGGAAGACTCTGGAAACACCATATATTTT. Residues: CASSDTGEDSGNTIYF. Using reference TRBV25-1 and TRBJ1-3 for the parts outside the CDR3, the full variable domain is EADIYQTPRYLVIGTGKKITLECSQTMGHDKMYWYQQDPGMELHLIHYSYGVNSTEKGDLSSESTVSRIRTEHFPLTLESARPSHTSQYLCASSDTGEDSGNTIYFGEGSWLTVV.

V is TRBV27 and J is TRBJ2-3, with D perhaps TRBD2 (5 bases). Per germline, CDR1 MNHEY and CDR2 SMNVEV (reference sequence). The V end lost 6 bases, the J end lost 0 bases, and 7 bases lay between the germline ends. The CDR3 runs to 13 residues. The chain's CDR3 is CASRDLSTDTQYF. CDR3 bases: TGTGCCAGCAGGGACTTGAGCACAGATACGCAGTATTTT.

The chain joins TRBV18 to TRBJ2-1; TRBD1 aligns across 7 bases. The ends lost 6 bases at V and 4 bases at J; junction bases unmatched: 9. The germline gives CDR1 KGHSH, CDR2 LQKENI. The CDR3 contains 15 residues. The CDR3: CASSQSGQPYNEQFF. DNA for the CDR3: TGTGCCAGCTCTCAGTCGGGACAGCCATACAATGAGCAGTTCTTC.

V gene TRBV6-5 combines with J gene TRBJ2-7; 11 bases map to TRBD2. V shed 6 bases and J 3 bases; nucleotides not matched to a gene: 7. The CDR3 contains 15 residues. Germline CDR1 MNHEY, CDR2 SVGAGI. The CDR3 loop is CASSSGLAGIYEQYF. CDR3 nucleotides: TGTGCCAGCAGCTCCGGACTAGCGGGTATCTACGAGCAGTACTTC.